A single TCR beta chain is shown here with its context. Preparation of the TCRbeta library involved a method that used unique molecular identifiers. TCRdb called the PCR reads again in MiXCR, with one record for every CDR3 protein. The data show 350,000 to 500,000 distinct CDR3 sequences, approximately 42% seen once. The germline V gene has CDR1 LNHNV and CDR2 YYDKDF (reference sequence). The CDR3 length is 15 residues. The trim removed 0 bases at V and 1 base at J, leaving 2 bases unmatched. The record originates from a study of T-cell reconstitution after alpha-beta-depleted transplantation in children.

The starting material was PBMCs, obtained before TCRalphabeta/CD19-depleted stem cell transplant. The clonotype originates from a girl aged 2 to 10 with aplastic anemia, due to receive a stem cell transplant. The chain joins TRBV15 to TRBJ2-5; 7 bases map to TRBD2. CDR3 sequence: CATSRDGRIQETQYF. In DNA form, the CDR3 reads TGTGCCACCAGCAGAGACGGGAGGATCCAAGAGACCCAGTACTTC.